These T cell receptor beta chains were read from a single sample in a study of shared clonotypes between healthy human individuals. The repertoire was sequenced with immunoSEQ multiplex PCR; TCRdb's copy has only in-frame clones and lacks some. In the table there are around 1,100,000 clones, roughly 80% of which are singletons. Sequencing was done on a sample of memory CD4+ T cells from PBMCs. These receptors originate from a man aged 18 to 30 in good health. Some clones in this sample may be carry-over from other donors' samples. Both conserved end residues are part of each CDR3. The D gene is left open where the match is weak. Some rows mark clone size as missing; the rest say once, few, many or name a class of expanded clone.

j_call: TRBJ2-1; d_call: -; clone_size: once; v_call: TRBV7-9; cdr3_aa: CASSLPARSYNEQFF; cdr3_nt: TGTGCCAGCAGCTTACCTGCCAGGTCCTACAATGAGCAGTTCTTC
j_call: TRBJ2-1; d_call: TRBD2; clone_size: once; v_call: TRBV19; cdr3_aa: CASSPLAGGGNEQFF; cdr3_nt: TGTGCCAGTAGTCCCCTTGCGGGAGGTGGCAATGAGCAGTTCTTC
j_call: TRBJ2-2; d_call: -; clone_size: -; v_call: TRBV14; cdr3_aa: CASSQDLTGELFF; cdr3_nt: TGTGCCAGCAGCCAAGATCTTACCGGGGAGCTGTTTTTT
j_call: TRBJ2-5; d_call: -; clone_size: -; v_call: TRBV19; cdr3_aa: CASSTTGGETQYF; cdr3_nt: TGTGCCAGTAGTACAACAGGCGGCGAGACCCAGTACTTC
j_call: TRBJ2-2; d_call: TRBD1; clone_size: -; v_call: TRBV5-1; cdr3_aa: CASTGTGRTGELFF; cdr3_nt: TGCGCCAGCACGGGGACAGGGCGGACCGGGGAGCTGTTTTTT
j_call: TRBJ1-5; d_call: -; clone_size: -; v_call: TRBV7-2; cdr3_aa: CASSSQGNSNQPQHF; cdr3_nt: TGTGCCAGCAGCTCTCAGGGCAATAGCAATCAGCCCCAGCATTTT
j_call: TRBJ2-7; d_call: -; clone_size: few; v_call: TRBV5-4; cdr3_aa: CASSLGQTSYEQYF; cdr3_nt: TGTGCCAGCAGCTTGGGACAGACTTCCTACGAGCAGTACTTC
j_call: TRBJ2-7; d_call: TRBD1; clone_size: -; v_call: TRBV7-2; cdr3_aa: CASSKAIQGTYEQYF; cdr3_nt: TGTGCCAGCAGCAAAGCAATACAGGGGACGTACGAGCAGTACTTC
j_call: TRBJ2-7; d_call: TRBD2; clone_size: -; v_call: TRBV28; cdr3_aa: CASSLLAGAREQYF; cdr3_nt: TGTGCCAGCAGTTTACTAGCGGGAGCTAGAGAGCAGTACTTC
j_call: TRBJ2-7; d_call: -; clone_size: -; v_call: TRBV7-4; cdr3_aa: CASSLDLALTSYEQYF; cdr3_nt: TGTGCCAGCAGCTTAGATCTAGCGCTCACTTCCTACGAGCAGTACTTC
j_call: TRBJ2-7; d_call: -; clone_size: -; v_call: TRBV11-3; cdr3_aa: CASSFRTGGEQYF; cdr3_nt: TGTGCCAGCAGCTTTCGCACAGGCGGCGAGCAGTACTTC
j_call: TRBJ1-4; d_call: TRBD1; clone_size: -; v_call: TRBV4-1; cdr3_aa: CASSPKDRGSANEKLFF; cdr3_nt: TGCGCCAGCAGCCCCAAGGACAGGGGATCGGCTAATGAAAAACTGTTTTTT
j_call: TRBJ2-3; d_call: TRBD2; clone_size: few; v_call: TRBV28; cdr3_aa: CASSLRTSGRSSDTQYF; cdr3_nt: TGTGCCAGCAGTCTTCGGACTAGCGGGAGGTCTTCAGATACGCAGTATTTT
j_call: TRBJ1-3; d_call: -; clone_size: -; v_call: TRBV6-1; cdr3_aa: CASSEIGPGSGNTIYF; cdr3_nt: TGTGCCAGCAGTGAAATCGGCCCGGGAAGTGGAAACACCATATATTTT
j_call: TRBJ1-1; d_call: -; clone_size: -; v_call: TRBV5-6; cdr3_aa: CASSLADRRNTEAFF; cdr3_nt: TGTGCCAGCAGCTTGGCAGACAGGCGGAACACTGAAGCTTTCTTT
j_call: TRBJ2-2; d_call: -; clone_size: -; v_call: TRBV30; cdr3_aa: CAWVSSNAGELFF; cdr3_nt: TGTGCCTGGGTCTCCAGTAACGCCGGGGAGCTGTTTTTT
j_call: TRBJ2-2; d_call: -; clone_size: few; v_call: TRBV28; cdr3_aa: CASSVRTANTGELFF; cdr3_nt: TGTGCCAGCAGTGTGAGGACGGCGAACACCGGGGAGCTGTTTTTT
j_call: TRBJ1-1; d_call: -; clone_size: -; v_call: TRBV5-4; cdr3_aa: CASSQDRNTEAFF; cdr3_nt: TGTGCCAGCAGCCAGGACAGAAACACTGAAGCTTTCTTT
j_call: TRBJ1-2; d_call: -; clone_size: -; v_call: TRBV14; cdr3_aa: CASAIGWGAVDYGYTF; cdr3_nt: TGTGCCAGCGCCATTGGTTGGGGGGCGGTGGACTATGGCTACACCTTC
j_call: TRBJ2-3; d_call: -; clone_size: -; v_call: TRBV5-1; cdr3_aa: CASSFDTVTGEADTQYF; cdr3_nt: TGCGCCAGCAGCTTCGACACAGTCACGGGAGAAGCAGATACGCAGTATTTT
j_call: TRBJ2-7; d_call: TRBD1; clone_size: -; v_call: TRBV5-1; cdr3_aa: CASSSGTGGREQYF; cdr3_nt: TGCGCCAGCAGCTCCGGGACAGGGGGCAGGGAGCAGTACTTC
j_call: TRBJ1-1; d_call: -; clone_size: -; v_call: TRBV4-1; cdr3_aa: CASSQKPHTGGRIAEAFF; cdr3_nt: TGCGCCAGCAGCCAAAAACCGCACACTGGAGGAAGGATAGCTGAAGCTTTCTTT
j_call: TRBJ2-7; d_call: TRBD2; clone_size: -; v_call: TRBV30; cdr3_aa: CAWSSGLAIEQYF; cdr3_nt: TGTGCCTGGAGTTCGGGACTAGCAATCGAGCAGTACTTC
j_call: TRBJ2-7; d_call: TRBD2; clone_size: once; v_call: TRBV9; cdr3_aa: CASSVGLAGYEQYF; cdr3_nt: TGTGCCAGCAGCGTCGGACTAGCGGGCTACGAGCAGTACTTC
j_call: TRBJ2-4; d_call: -; clone_size: -; v_call: TRBV7-8; cdr3_aa: CASSPRDLAKNIQYF; cdr3_nt: TGTGCCAGCAGCCCACGGGATTTAGCCAAAAACATTCAGTACTTC
j_call: TRBJ2-1; d_call: TRBD1; clone_size: -; v_call: TRBV29-1; cdr3_aa: CSVESGQKFYNEQFF; cdr3_nt: TGCAGCGTTGAATCGGGACAGAAATTCTACAATGAGCAGTTCTTC
j_call: TRBJ2-7; d_call: -; clone_size: -; v_call: TRBV9; cdr3_aa: CASSPSDEPYEQYF; cdr3_nt: TGTGCCAGCAGCCCCAGCGATGAACCCTACGAGCAGTACTTC
j_call: TRBJ2-1; d_call: TRBD1; clone_size: few; v_call: TRBV7-8; cdr3_aa: CASTPGTGGWGGNEQFF; cdr3_nt: TGTGCCAGCACCCCCGGGACAGGGGGCTGGGGCGGGAATGAGCAGTTCTTC
j_call: TRBJ1-5; d_call: -; clone_size: -; v_call: TRBV9; cdr3_aa: CASSPTDQGYQPQHF; cdr3_nt: TGTGCCAGCAGCCCTACCGATCAGGGGTATCAGCCCCAGCATTTT
j_call: TRBJ1-2; d_call: -; clone_size: -; v_call: TRBV11-2; cdr3_aa: CASSLIRGGGSYGYTF; cdr3_nt: TGTGCCAGCAGCTTAATTCGGGGCGGGGGTTCCTATGGCTACACCTTC
j_call: TRBJ2-4; d_call: -; clone_size: -; v_call: TRBV29-1; cdr3_aa: CSVVVLAKNIQYF; cdr3_nt: TGCAGCGTTGTCGTACTAGCCAAAAACATTCAGTACTTC
j_call: TRBJ1-5; d_call: -; clone_size: -; v_call: TRBV18; cdr3_aa: CASSPGPNQPQHF; cdr3_nt: TGTGCCAGCTCACCAGGGCCGAATCAGCCCCAGCATTTT